The sequence of this T cell receptor (beta chain) was determined in a study of siplizumab effects on memory and regulatory T cells. The CDR3 runs 13 residues. Trimming cost V 3 bases and J 3 bases, with 8 bases left between them. Looked up from germline, CDR1 is SGHTA and CDR2 is FQGTGA. Only in-frame clones appear in the TCRdb table, and some are missing; sequencing was by immunoSEQ multiplex PCR. Of about 100,000 clones in the sample, roughly 94% are singletons; the top ten hold about 0.6%. General study findings and limits: A significant reduction in alloreactive sequences traceable to unstimulated CD4+ memory cells was produced by siplizumab.

With regard to this clone: The target antigen is unknown.

The receptor was derived from a human donor in good health. The V and J genes are TRBV7-3 and TRBJ1-1; unclear D gene. Sequenced sample: Tregs sorted from blood. The CDR3 sequence: CASSLGAYTEAFF. DNA of the CDR3: TGTGCCAGCAGCTTGGGAGCTTACACTGAAGCTTTCTTT.